The sequence of this TCR beta chain was determined in a study of CD8 T cells in Susac syndrome. Germline V gene lookup returns CDR1 DFQATT and CDR2 SNEGSKA (reference sequence). The ends were cut back, 7 bases at V and 7 bases at J, with 17 bases in the middle. The CDR3 is made up of 13 amino acids. The control group consisted of healthy donors matched for age and sex. Negative isolation was used for CD8+ and CD4+ T cells, and FACS enrichment was applied to TEMRA cells. When the RNA was reverse transcribed, random hexamers were used with an input of 0.5 to 1 ug. Via MiXCR, TCRdb re-called the immunoSEQ multiplex PCR reads, giving one row per CDR3 protein. The sample carries under 200,000 distinct CDR3 sequences, roughly 92% recorded once.

The material sequenced was CD4+ T cells from PBMCs. The chain links TRBV20-1 to TRBJ2-1; D may be TRBD1 or TRBD2 (5 bases each). The sequence derives from a human donor in good health. The CDR3 nucleotides read TGCAGTGTCCCGGGGCCTAGTAGGAATGAGCAGTTCTTC. Residues: CSVPGPSRNEQFF.